Reported below is one T cell receptor beta chain. Its specificity is not known. Assay used: immunoSEQ multiplex PCR; TCRdb lists only in-frame clones, some missing. The repertoire has around 100,000 clones, roughly 84% of them found once; the top ten carry about 2.4%. This entry belongs to a study of PD-L1 blockade in urothelial cancer. Across the whole study: Blood samples had a median of about 150,000 T cells.

Study outcomes and limitations: Tumor-associated blood clones were expanded more by durable-benefit patients at 3 weeks.

CDR3 length: 14 residues. Germline lookup yields CDR1 ENHRY and CDR2 SYGVKD. Deletions cut 5 bases from V and 0 bases from J, with 8 bases between. The input for sequencing was PBMCs, taken around atezolizumab (anti-PD-L1) treatment. This clonotype was obtained from a man in his fifties or sixties with urothelial cancer. The chain links TRBV10-3 to TRBJ2-1, with unresolved D. CDR3 DNA: TGTGCCATCAGTCCCTCGAGCTCCTACAATGAGCAGTTCTTC. Residues: CAISPSSSYNEQFF.